What follows are 20 T cell receptor beta chains derived from one specimen sequenced in a study of blood T cell repertoires in COVID-19. Assay: immunoSEQ multiplex PCR; the TCRdb copy retains only in-frame clones and omits some. The table has about 170,000 clones, about 86% seen once; the top ten hold roughly 3.7%. The sample consisted of peripheral blood. The receptors shown here come from a man younger than 35 with active or convalescent COVID-19.

The chain recombines TRBV19 with TRBJ1-3; D might be TRBD1 (6 bases). Germline V gene lookup returns CDR1 LNHDA and CDR2 SQIVND (reference sequence). V was clipped by 7 bases and J by 4 bases, with 23 bases between them. The CDR3 consists of 17 residues. CDR3 amino acids: CASMALLRQAQGNTIYF. In DNA, the CDR3 is TGTGCCAGTATGGCCTTATTACGACAGGCTCAGGGAAACACCATATATTTT.

The chain combines TRBV9 with TRBJ2-7; 7 bases agree with TRBD1. Germline V gives CDR1 SGDLS, CDR2 YYNGEE. The CDR3 covers 17 residues. V gave up 3 bases and J gave up 3 bases; unmatched junction bases: 15. CDR3 sequence: CASSATHRGETYYEQYV. CDR3 bases: TGTGCCAGCAGCGCCACCCACAGGGGCGAAACCTACTACGAGCAGTACGTC.

The rearrangement joins TRBV12-3 or TRBV12-4 to TRBJ1-2, with 7 bases lining up with TRBD1. V dropped 6 bases and J dropped 4; count of bases not matched to a gene: 2. CDR3 size: 12 residues. The DNA for the CDR3 is TGTGCCAGCAGGCGGGACAGCTATGGCTACACCTTC. This gives the protein CASRRDSYGYTF.

This clone was seen a single time. V is TRBV2 and J is TRBJ1-2, with 9 bases identical to TRBD1. Germline V gene data show CDR1 as SNHLY and CDR2 as FYNNEI. CDR3 length equals 13 residues. The J segment lost 4 bases and the V segment lost 11 bases, leaving 8 bases of the junction unmatched. The CDR3 is CASTGGNVYGYTF. The CDR3 DNA sequence: TGTGCCTCCACAGGGGGCAATGTCTATGGCTACACCTTC.

The genes are TRBV11-3 and TRBJ1-6; the D gene is possibly TRBD1 (6 bases). The V end lost 1 base, the J end lost 5 bases, and 15 bases lay between the germline ends. The germline CDR1 and CDR2 sequences are SGHNT and YENEEA. This CDR3 is built from 17 residues. In DNA, the CDR3 is TGTGCCAGCAGCTTAGGCCGGACAGACCTGAATAATTCACCCCTCCACTTT. Its translation: CASSLGRTDLNNSPLHF.

This chain joins TRBV19 and TRBJ1-1, with D perhaps TRBD1 (5 bases). This CDR3 region has 14 residues. V lost 3 bases to trimming and J lost 3 bases, with 11 bases between them. CDR1 is LNHDA and CDR2 is SQIVND in the germline V gene (reference sequence). The CDR3 loop is CASSMVGGYTEAFF. CDR3 DNA sequence: TGTGCCAGTAGTATGGTGGGGGGATACACTGAAGCTTTCTTT. The full variable domain, rest sourced from reference TRBV19 and TRBJ1-1, is DGGITQSPKYLFRKEGQNVTLSCEQNLNHDAMYWYRQDPGQGLRLIYYSQIVNDFQKGDIAEGYSVSREKKESFPLTVTSAQKNPTAFYLCASSMVGGYTEAFFGQGTRLTVV.

The rearrangement links TRBV3-1 (or the pseudogene TRBV3-2) to TRBJ1-1; D may be TRBD1 (5 bases). This CDR3 has 11 amino acids. Germline V gene data show CDR1 as LGHDT and CDR2 as YNNKEL (reference sequence). Deletions cut 8 bases from V and 6 bases from J, with 10 bases between. In DNA form, the CDR3 reads TGTGCCAGCCGCGCAGGGTCTGAAGCTTTCTTT. Protein product: CASRAGSEAFF.

The chain links TRBV19 to TRBJ2-2, with D unresolved. Between the trimmed V and J ends, which lost 7 bases and 3 bases, there was a span of 12 bases. The CDR3 extends over 14 amino acids. CDR1 LNHDA and CDR2 SQIVND come from the germline V gene (reference sequence). The CDR3 loop is CASTNPRYTGELFF. The CDR3 bases are TGTGCCAGTACAAATCCTAGATACACCGGGGAGCTGTTTTTT.

This clone was picked up one time. The genes are TRBV6-1 and TRBJ2-5; 8 nucleotides agree with TRBD1. This CDR3 is 16 amino acids long. With 2 bases clipped from V and 4 bases from J, the junction kept 9 bases outside the gene matches. CDR1 is MNHNS and CDR2 is SASEGT in the germline V gene. CDR3: CASSEHPTGVVETQYF. Here the CDR3 DNA reads TGTGCCAGCAGTGAACACCCGACAGGGGTAGTAGAGACCCAGTACTTC.

The chain has TRBV7-6 and TRBJ1-1; D unclear. This CDR3 comprises 16 residues. The germline V and J ends were trimmed by 5 bases and 4 bases, with 20 bases remaining between them. Germline values: CDR1 SGHVS, CDR2 FNYEAQ. In DNA form, the CDR3 reads TGTGCCAGCAGCCCCCAGGCCCGGAATGCGGGCACTGAAGCTTTCTTT. Translated: CASSPQARNAGTEAFF.

Points on this clone: The junction shows a germline mismatch at one end, possibly a read error. The chain is built from TRBV6-5 and TRBJ1-1; D uncertain. This CDR3 comprises 14 residues. Germline V gene data show CDR1 as MNHEY and CDR2 as SVGAGI. CDR3 residues: CASSYSETSTEAFF. CDR3 DNA sequence: TGTGCCAGCAGCTACTCCGAGACAAGCACTGAAGCTTTCTTT.

This chain joins TRBV7-2 and TRBJ1-5, with D perhaps TRBD1 (6 bases). The CDR3 is 15 amino acids. Trimming took off 1 base at V and 5 bases at J, with 12 bases between the two ends. CDR1 is SGHTA and CDR2 is FQGNSA in the germline V gene. CDR3 bases: TGTGCCAGCAGCTTAGGGCAAACAGGGTATCAGCCCCAGCATTTT. This encodes CASSLGQTGYQPQHF.

This clone was detected only once. In DNA form, the CDR3 reads TGTGCCAGCAGTCGGACAGGGGATAATTCACCCCTCCACTTT. Residues: CASSRTGDNSPLHF. This rearrangement joins TRBV6-5 to TRBJ1-6, with 9 nucleotides matching TRBD1. There are 14 residues in the CDR3. The germline V gene has CDR1 MNHEY and CDR2 SVGAGI. The V and J ends lost 5 bases and 5 bases, in that order; junction bases with no gene match: 1.

The chain links TRBV18 to TRBJ2-5; 8 bases match TRBD2. Trimming cost V 3 bases and J 6 bases; bases outside gene matches: 9. The germline V gene has CDR1 KGHSH and CDR2 LQKENI. This CDR3 is 15 amino acids long. The CDR3 DNA sequence: TGTGCCAGCTCACCGAACGGGAGGGGTAGTCAGACCCAGTACTTC. Translated: CASSPNGRGSQTQYF.

The chain combines TRBV30 with TRBJ1-2; 8 positions agree with TRBD1. In germline, CDR1 is GTSNPN, CDR2 SVGIG (reference sequence). V lost 0 bases, J lost 7 bases, and 7 bases stayed unmatched. The CDR3 length is 14 residues. CDR3 nucleotide sequence: TGTGCCTGGAGTGTCCCCACCGGGACAGGTGGCTACACCTTC. This codes for CAWSVPTGTGGYTF.

This chain links TRBV5-1 with TRBJ1-1; TRBD1 aligns across 9 bases. The CDR3 loop spans 17 amino acids. V shed 3 bases, J shed 3 bases, and the junction held 12 bases outside the gene matches. CDR1 is SGHRS and CDR2 is YFSETQ in the germline V gene. This CDR3 is CASSWRPTGTGHTEAFF. The CDR3, as DNA: TGCGCCAGCAGCTGGCGACCGACCGGGACAGGGCACACTGAAGCTTTCTTT.

This clone was counted once. This chain uses TRBV2 with TRBJ1-1, with a possible D match to TRBD1 (6 bases). The V and J ends lost 6 bases and 2 bases respectively, with 10 bases between them. This CDR3 has 13 amino acids. Germline V gives CDR1 SNHLY, CDR2 FYNNEI. This CDR3 is CASRTRGNTEAFF. CDR3 nucleotide sequence: TGTGCCAGCAGGACCAGGGGAAACACTGAAGCTTTCTTT.

The chain is built from TRBV28 and TRBJ2-2; D call uncertain. Germline CDR1 and CDR2: MDHEN and SYDVKM. Trimming stripped 6 bases from V and 1 base from J, with 3 bases between. This CDR3 is built from 12 residues. As DNA, the CDR3 is TGTGCCAGCAGGCGGAACACCGGGGAGCTGTTTTTT. It specifies CASRRNTGELFF.

The V gene is TRBV28, the J gene TRBJ1-1; D unclear. The V and J ends lost 5 bases and 0 bases respectively, with 10 bases between them. CDR1 is MDHEN and CDR2 is SYDVKM in the germline V gene. The length of the CDR3 is 14 residues. The CDR3 protein is CASSASYMNTEAFF. CDR3 bases: TGTGCCAGCAGTGCTAGTTACATGAACACTGAAGCTTTCTTT.

The genes are TRBV4-3 and TRBJ1-5; no clear D. CDR1 and CDR2 (germline): LGHNA, YSLEER. V was cut by 11 bases and J by 0 bases, with 11 bases left in between. CDR3 size: 13 residues. The DNA for the CDR3 is TGCGCCCGGCGGGGATATAGCAATCAGCCCCAGCATTTT. It encodes CARRGYSNQPQHF.